This T cell receptor (beta chain) emerged from a study of blood T cell repertoires in COVID-19. Libraries were prepared by immunoSEQ multiplex PCR; TCRdb keeps only in-frame clonotypes and omits some of them. This table has about 160,000 clones, 84% appearing once. The CDR3 has 16 amino acids. V shed 0 bases and J 10 bases; nucleotides not matched to a gene: 12. CDR1 is SGHTA, CDR2 FQGTGA, per germline. The sequenced sample consisted of PBMCs or T cells enriched from blood (not recorded which). This rearrangement joins TRBV7-3 to TRBJ1-1, with 9 bases matching TRBD1. The sequence came from a woman aged 45-65 years who had recovered from COVID-19. The CDR3 region is CASSLTSGTGIGGAFF. In DNA form, the CDR3 reads TGTGCCAGCAGCTTAACGAGTGGGACAGGGATTGGTGGAGCTTTCTTT.